The clone carrying this TCR beta chain was seen at least ten times. V gave up 3 bases and J gave up 4 bases, with 9 bases separating them. This CDR3 spans 14 amino acids. Germline V gene lookup returns CDR1 KGHSH and CDR2 LQKENI. This sample was included in a study of T cells in Graves' hyperthyroidism and ophthalmopathy. Study overall: Specimen type is peripheral blood, collected at initial diagnosis prior to any treatment.

From RNA transcripts, TCR beta CDR3 regions were amplified. HTBI primers drove first-round RT-PCR of the TCR CDR3. TCRdb itself ran the multiplex PCR reads through MiXCR, one entry per CDR3 protein. The table lists some 570,000 distinct CDR3 sequences, roughly 18% of them singletons. The cohort's ophthalmopathy patients, a group with duration under 3 months, had a Clinical Activity Score of at least 3 and a NOSPECS grade of at least 4. The diagnostic basis comprised clinical symptoms, serum thyroxine and TRAb, thyroid ultrasound and orbital computed tomography. The J gene is TRBJ1-4, the V gene TRBV18; D is undetermined. This clonotype was sampled from a young woman with Graves' ophthalmopathy. Sequenced input: blood. CDR3 DNA: TGTGCCAGCTCACCCGGGCCGCTTAATGAAAAACTGTTTTTT. The encoded protein is CASSPGPLNEKLFF. The whole variable domain, filled in from reference TRBV18 and TRBJ1-4, reads NAGVMQNPRHLVRRRGQEARLRCSPMKGHSHVYWYRQLPEEGLKFMVYLQKENIIDESGMPKERFSAEFPKEGPSILRIQQVVRGDSAAYFCASSPGPLNEKLFFGSGTQLSVL.